This entry is about one TCR beta chain. This specimen belongs to a study of blood T cell repertoires in COVID-19. V was clipped by 5 bases and J by 2 bases, with 9 bases between them. The CDR3 has 13 amino acids. The germline gives CDR1 SGHAT, CDR2 FQNNGV. The protocol was immunoSEQ multiplex PCR, while the TCRdb copy is restricted to in-frame clones and leaves out a portion. The data contain 350,000 to 550,000 clones, around 91% of them singletons. Cohorts were assigned according to the clinical history that participants reported. The V gene is TRBV11-2, the J gene TRBJ2-5; possibly TRBD2 for D (6 bases). The sequencing input was PBMCs or T cells enriched from blood (not recorded which). The TCR was taken from a man aged 30-40 years who had recovered from COVID-19. For the CDR3, the DNA is TGTGCCAGCAGCAGAGGACTACAAGAGACCCAGTACTTC. The encoded protein is CASSRGLQETQYF.